This T cell receptor (beta chain) was identified during a study of blood T cell repertoires in COVID-19. About the study: The study drew acute and convalescent COVID-19 samples from the United States, Italy and Spain. PBMCs, B-cell-depleted T cells, or T cells provided the cDNA or gDNA that made up the material.

As handled by the study authors: Reference gene primer amplification gave estimated nucleated cell counts. The assay was immunoSEQ multiplex PCR, and TCRdb's table has in-frame clones only and misses some. V and J calls plus clone size are reproduced from that table; the DNA served to infer D and trimming. The sample consists of some 250,000 clones, 81% of them appearing once. J was trimmed by 2 bases and V by 10 bases; bases with no gene match: 4. The CDR3 totals 13 residues. Germline V gives CDR1 MDHEN, CDR2 SYDVKM. Sequencing was carried out using peripheral blood. The sequence was obtained from an elderly woman with COVID-19, enrolled during active disease. This sequence joins TRBV28 and TRBJ2-7; 11 nucleotides align to TRBD2. CDR3 sequence reads: CATVAGGAYEQYF. Written as DNA, the CDR3 is TGTGCCACCGTAGCGGGAGGGGCCTACGAGCAGTACTTC.